The 17 T cell receptor beta chains below come from one sample, sequenced in a study of blood T cell repertoires in COVID-19. Repertoires were generated with immunoSEQ multiplex PCR, while TCRdb's copy carries only in-frame clones and drops some. The sample holds tens of thousands of clones, almost 90% seen once. Sequenced input: peripheral blood. Source of these receptors: a human donor with active COVID-19. The donor label of this sample is uncertain.

This chain links TRBV5-1 with TRBJ1-6; D is perhaps TRBD1 (6 bases). This CDR3 is built from 15 residues. Trimming left V 0 bases short and J 9 bases short, with 13 bases between. CDR1 and CDR2 from the germline V gene are SGHRS and YFSETQ. The CDR3 DNA is TGCGCCAGCAGCTTGGTGGCAGGGGAGTCTTCACCCCTCCACTTT. Translation gives CASSLVAGESSPLHF.

The chain recombines TRBV25-1 with TRBJ1-2; 10 bases match TRBD1. CDR1 and CDR2 from the germline V gene are MGHDK and SYGVNS. This CDR3 region has 18 residues. V lost 1 base, J lost 5 bases, and 13 bases stayed unmatched. CDR3 sequence (DNA): TGTGCCAGCAGTGAATGGGAAATGCTTGGGACAGGGGTTTATGGCTACACCTTC. Translated: CASSEWEMLGTGVYGYTF.

The chain is built from TRBV2 and TRBJ1-5; a weak D match, TRBD1 (5 bases). Germline CDR1 and CDR2: SNHLY and FYNNEI. This CDR3 region has 15 residues. The V end lost 6 bases, the J end lost 5 bases, and 17 bases lay between the germline ends. The CDR3 loop reads CASRGETGLYQPQHF. The CDR3 coding sequence is TGTGCCAGCAGGGGGGAAACGGGACTCTATCAGCCCCAGCATTTT.

The rearrangement uses TRBV6-5 and TRBJ2-1; 10 bases fit TRBD1. The CDR3 spans 15 residues. In germline, CDR1 is MNHEY, CDR2 SVGAGI. Trimming removed 5 bases from V and 4 bases from J; junction bases left unmatched: 5. CDR3 nucleotides: TGTGCCAGCAGTCCCGGGACAGGGGCATACAATGAGCAGTTCTTC. This sequence encodes CASSPGTGAYNEQFF.

The V gene is TRBV11-3, the J gene TRBJ2-2; D perhaps matches TRBD2 (6 bases). Germline V gene data show CDR1 as SGHNT and CDR2 as YENEEA. Trimming stripped 4 bases from V and 7 bases from J, with 16 bases between. The CDR3 loop spans 15 amino acids. The CDR3 loop is CASSSGTGVIGELFF. In nucleotides, the CDR3 is TGTGCCAGCAGCTCCGGGACGGGGGTAATCGGGGAGCTGTTTTTT.

The chain recombines TRBV5-1 with TRBJ1-4, with 7 nucleotides matching TRBD1. V was pared by 2 bases and J by 4 bases, with 2 bases of the junction left unmatched. The CDR3 has 14 residues. Germline-derived CDR1 and CDR2 are SGHRS and YFSETQ. CDR3 sequence (DNA): TGCGCCAGCAGCTTCAGGGGGATTAATGAAAAACTGTTTTTT. Amino acid sequence: CASSFRGINEKLFF.

This chain joins TRBV9 and TRBJ1-6; D may be TRBD1 (6 bases). The V end lost 3 bases, the J end lost 7 bases, and 11 bases lay between the germline ends. This CDR3 comprises 14 residues. Germline V gene data show CDR1 as SGDLS and CDR2 as YYNGEE. The CDR3 nucleotides read TGTGCCAGCAGCGAGCGGACAGTAAATTCACCCCTCCACTTT. Residues: CASSERTVNSPLHF.

The V and J genes are TRBV18 and TRBJ1-1; D gene ambiguous. CDR3 length: 13 amino acids. V lost 3 bases and J 1 base, leaving 6 bases between the germline ends. Germline V gives CDR1 KGHSH, CDR2 LQKENI. CDR3 DNA sequence: TGTGCCAGCTCACCCACACGGAACACTGAAGCTTTCTTT. Its protein is CASSPTRNTEAFF.

This chain uses TRBV18 with TRBJ2-1; a possible D gene is TRBD1 (6 bases). The CDR3 totals 17 residues. Deletions cut 3 bases from V and 0 bases from J, with 15 bases between. Germline V lookup: CDR1 KGHSH, CDR2 LQKENI. CDR3 sequence: CASSPQSGGFSYNEQFF. CDR3 sequence (DNA): TGTGCCAGCTCACCCCAGTCTGGGGGCTTCTCCTACAATGAGCAGTTCTTC.

V is TRBV7-9 and J is TRBJ2-1, with 9 positions matching TRBD2. CDR3 length equals 15 residues. V lost 7 bases, J lost 4 bases, and 8 bases stayed unmatched. Germline V gives CDR1 SEHNR, CDR2 FQNEAQ (reference sequence). Here the CDR3 reads CASKGQRGAYNEQFF. As DNA, the CDR3 is TGTGCCAGCAAAGGTCAGCGGGGGGCGTACAATGAGCAGTTCTTC.

The chain couples TRBV7-2 to TRBJ2-3, with 11 bases aligning to TRBD2. Germline CDR1 SGHTA, CDR2 FQGNSA. CDR3 length: 16 residues. V shed 1 base, J shed 7 bases, and the junction held 7 bases outside the gene matches. CDR3: CASSLGLAGGENTQYF. The DNA for the CDR3 is TGTGCCAGCAGCTTAGGGTTAGCGGGGGGGGAGAATACGCAGTATTTT. Variable domain in full (rest from reference TRBV7-2 and TRBJ2-3): GAGVSQSPSNKVTEKGKDVELRCDPISGHTALYWYRQSLGQGLEFLIYFQGNSAPDKSGLPSDRFSAERTGGSVSTLTIQRTQQEDSAVYLCASSLGLAGGENTQYFGPGTRLTVL.

V usage is TRBV2 and J usage is TRBJ1-6; D possibly corresponds to TRBD1 (5 bases). This CDR3 spans 14 amino acids. Trimming took off 7 bases at V and 8 bases at J, with 15 bases between the two ends. Germline assignment: CDR1 SNHLY and CDR2 FYNNEI. The CDR3 is CASTEGQGYSPLHF. For the CDR3, the DNA is TGTGCCAGCACAGAAGGCCAGGGATATTCACCCCTCCACTTT.

The rearrangement uses TRBV7-9 and TRBJ2-3; D gene unclear. V shed 1 base and J shed 0 bases, with 11 bases lying between them. CDR1 is SEHNR and CDR2 is FQNEAQ in the germline V gene (reference sequence). CDR3 size: 16 residues. The CDR3 sequence: CASSLGGPTSTDTQYF. CDR3 bases: TGTGCCAGCAGCTTAGGAGGTCCGACCAGCACAGATACGCAGTATTTT.

The chain employs TRBV7-2 and TRBJ1-2; TRBD1 matches at 8 bases. Per the germline V gene, CDR1 is SGHTA and CDR2 is FQGNSA. The CDR3 covers 14 residues. The V gene end was trimmed by 1 base and the J gene end by 6 bases; junction bases not matched to a gene: 4. The CDR3 nucleotides are TGTGCCAGCAGCTTAGTTTCCAGGGGGCATGGCTACACCTTC. Its translation: CASSLVSRGHGYTF.

The table lists this clone with a few counts. This chain connects TRBV7-8 to TRBJ1-5; TRBD1 agrees at 7 bases. The ends lost 1 base at V and 0 bases at J; junction bases unmatched: 6. CDR1 SGHVS and CDR2 FQNEAQ come from the germline V gene. The CDR3 totals 17 residues. CDR3 nucleotides: TGTGCCAGCAGCTTAGACGGGACAGTGTATAGCAATCAGCCCCAGCATTTT. Translation: CASSLDGTVYSNQPQHF. Based on the CDR3 plus reference TRBV7-8 and TRBJ1-5, the full variable domain is GAGVSQSPRYKVAKRGQDVALRCDPISGHVSLFWYQQALGQGPEFLTYFQNEAQLDKSGLPSDRFFAERPEGSVSTLKIQRTQQEDSAVYLCASSLDGTVYSNQPQHFGDGTRLSIL.

The rearrangement joins TRBV6-5 to TRBJ2-3; 7 bases agree with TRBD2. The CDR3 runs to 16 residues. V lost 0 bases to trimming and J lost 4 bases; unmatched junction nucleotides: 7. Germline assignment: CDR1 MNHEY and CDR2 SVGAGI. The CDR3 protein is CASSYSRRGWADTQYF. The CDR3 DNA reads as TGTGCCAGCAGTTACTCCCGGCGGGGGTGGGCAGATACGCAGTATTTT.

The rearrangement uses TRBV9 and TRBJ2-7, with 7 bases matching TRBD1. The germline V gene has CDR1 SGDLS and CDR2 YYNGEE. With V trimmed by 5 bases and J by 2 bases, 7 bases remained unmatched. The CDR3 has 14 residues. The CDR3: CASSGTGQPYEQYF. The CDR3 region has the DNA TGTGCCAGCAGTGGAACGGGACAGCCCTACGAGCAGTACTTC.